Each of the 19 T cell receptor beta chains below was sequenced from the same sample in a study of cytomegalovirus exposure and HLA in healthy donors. It was with 60 Vbeta and 13 Jbeta primers that the PCR ran. The assay was immunoSEQ multiplex PCR, and TCRdb's table has in-frame clones only and misses some. Altogether some 200,000 clones are present, 70% being singletons, with the ten largest covering less than 3%. Specimen: PBMCs. The receptors originated from a man aged 35 to 55 in good health and CMV-seropositive.

The chain recombines TRBV19 with TRBJ1-1, with 11 bases that match TRBD1. The junction had 7 bases not matched to a gene; V was cut back by 0 bases and J by 1 base. This CDR3 has 18 amino acids. Looked up from germline, CDR1 is LNHDA and CDR2 is SQIVND (reference sequence). The CDR3 DNA sequence: TGTGCCAGTAGTATAGATCGGACAGGGGGCGTGAGGAACACTGAAGCTTTCTTT. Protein sequence: CASSIDRTGGVRNTEAFF.

This sequence joins TRBV19 and TRBJ2-2; a possible D gene is TRBD1 (6 bases). The CDR3 sequence is 15 residues long. In germline, CDR1 is LNHDA, CDR2 SQIVND (reference sequence). Trimming removed 2 bases at V and 2 bases at J, with 9 bases between. The CDR3 sequence: CASSITGSNTGELFF. The CDR3 DNA reads TGTGCCAGTAGTATAACAGGGTCCAACACCGGGGAGCTGTTTTTT.

The chain combines TRBV28 with TRBJ2-1; 8 bases match TRBD1. Trimming took 6 bases from V and 7 from J; bases not matched to a gene: 14. The CDR3 totals 16 residues. Germline V gene data show CDR1 as MDHEN and CDR2 as SYDVKM. The CDR3: CASSLGPAGGSNEQFF. The CDR3 coding sequence is TGTGCCAGCAGCTTAGGGCCGGCAGGGGGCTCAAATGAGCAGTTCTTC.

The chain couples TRBV19 to TRBJ2-7; unclear D gene. Germline-derived CDR1 and CDR2 are LNHDA and SQIVND (reference sequence). Trimming stripped 0 bases from V and 6 bases from J, with 6 bases between. This CDR3 is 12 amino acids long. CDR3 amino acids: CASSIDRGEQYF. For the CDR3, the DNA is TGTGCCAGTAGTATAGACAGAGGCGAGCAGTACTTC. Using reference TRBV19 and TRBJ2-7 for the parts outside the CDR3, the full variable domain is DGGITQSPKYLFRKEGQNVTLSCEQNLNHDAMYWYRQDPGQGLRLIYYSQIVNDFQKGDIAEGYSVSREKKESFPLTVTSAQKNPTAFYLCASSIDRGEQYFGPGTRLTVT.

A few counts support this clone. The CDR3 sequence is CASSLVTAGGRNEQFF. The CDR3 DNA sequence: TGTGCCAGCAGCTTAGTTACAGCGGGGGGGCGGAATGAGCAGTTCTTC. The V call is TRBV7-9, the J call TRBJ2-1, with TRBD2 identical over 10 bases. V dropped 1 base and J dropped 7; count of bases not matched to a gene: 7. Per germline, CDR1 SEHNR and CDR2 FQNEAQ (reference sequence). This CDR3 has 16 amino acids.

The rearrangement uses TRBV7-8 and TRBJ1-2; no firm D call. The length of the CDR3 is 11 residues. The germline V and J ends were trimmed by 5 bases and 8 bases, with 9 bases remaining between them. CDR1 is SGHVS, CDR2 FQNEAQ, per germline. DNA for the CDR3: TGTGCCAGCAGCCTATATTTCGGCTACACCTTC. This encodes CASSLYFGYTF.

The CDR3 DNA is TGTGCCAGCAGGAAAAACCGGGACAGGGGGGATGGCTACACCTTC. This translates into CASRKNRDRGDGYTF. V gene TRBV6-5 combines with J gene TRBJ1-2; 11 bases are a match to TRBD1. Germline V gene data show CDR1 as MNHEY and CDR2 as SVGAGI. V trimming: 6 bases; J trimming: 6 bases; junction bases outside the gene matches: 9. CDR3 length equals 15 residues.

The chain's CDR3 is CASSLEAGPNTGELFF. CDR3 sequence (DNA): TGCGCCAGCAGCTTGGAGGCGGGTCCGAACACCGGGGAGCTGTTTTTT. The chain couples TRBV5-1 to TRBJ2-2, with D tentatively TRBD2 (5 bases). The length of the CDR3 is 16 residues. In germline, CDR1 is SGHRS, CDR2 YFSETQ. Trimming stripped 0 bases from V and 0 bases from J, with 9 bases between.

This clone was counted a few times. The rearrangement uses TRBV5-4 and TRBJ2-3; TRBD1 is a possible D gene (7 bases). The CDR3 length is 14 residues. V dropped 6 bases and J dropped 5 bases, with 16 bases sitting between them. CDR1 SGHNT and CDR2 YYREEE come from the germline V gene (reference sequence). The CDR3 DNA reads TGTGCCAGCACCCCGTTCAGGGGGGAAGATACGCAGTATTTT. As protein: CASTPFRGEDTQYF.

The V and J genes are TRBV5-1 and TRBJ2-5; the match to TRBD1 covers 10 bases. The J call is in doubt because the DNA end fits TRBJ2-7 better. The CDR3 has 14 residues. The V gene's germline CDR1 is SGHRS and CDR2 YFSETQ. The CDR3 here is CASSLEGQGYEQYF. The DNA of the CDR3 is TGCGCCAGCAGCTTGGAGGGACAGGGGTACGAGCAGTACTTC.

The chain is built from TRBV2 and TRBJ2-2, with D hard to call. Between the trimmed V and J ends, which lost 7 bases and 1 base, there was a span of 10 bases. The CDR3 sequence is 14 residues long. Germline loops: CDR1 SNHLY, CDR2 FYNNEI. CDR3 sequence: CASTVVLNTGELFF. CDR3 DNA: TGTGCCAGCACCGTAGTATTGAACACCGGGGAGCTGTTTTTT. Using reference TRBV2 and TRBJ2-2 for the parts outside the CDR3, the full variable domain is EPEVTQTPSHQVTQMGQEVILRCVPISNHLYFYWYRQILGQKVEFLVSFYNNEISEKSEIFDDQFSVERPDGSNFTLKIRSTKLEDSAMYFCASTVVLNTGELFFGEGSRLTVL.

The chain recombines TRBV5-1 with TRBJ1-1; tentative D call: TRBD1 (5 bases). CDR3 length equals 15 residues. Germline loops: CDR1 SGHRS, CDR2 YFSETQ. V was trimmed by 1 base and J by 7 bases, leaving 17 bases between them. Here the CDR3 DNA reads TGCGCCAGCAGCTTGACGGGAGGGGCAGGAATTGAAGCTTTCTTT. Its protein product is CASSLTGGAGIEAFF.

The rearrangement links TRBV6-5 to TRBJ2-3, with D possibly being TRBD2 (7 bases). V lost 5 bases and J 4 bases, leaving 16 bases between the germline ends. Germline values: CDR1 MNHEY, CDR2 SVGAGI. CDR3 length: 15 amino acids. The CDR3 DNA reads as TGTGCCAGCAGTGTCGGGGGGCTGGGTGCAGATACGCAGTATTTT. Translation gives CASSVGGLGADTQYF.

The rearrangement links TRBV7-2 to TRBJ2-4; D ambiguous. V lost 5 bases, J lost 0 bases, and 11 bases lay in between. The CDR3 totals 15 residues. The V gene's germline CDR1 is SGHTA and CDR2 FQGNSA. The CDR3 loop reads CASSLPDLAKNIQYF. The CDR3 nucleotides are TGTGCCAGCAGCCTACCCGATTTAGCCAAAAACATTCAGTACTTC.

This clone has just a few counts. V usage is TRBV27 and J usage is TRBJ2-2; D is uncertain. CDR1 and CDR2 from the germline V gene are MNHEY and SMNVEV (reference sequence). Trimming pared 5 bases from V and 1 base from J, leaving 8 bases between. The CDR3 length is 14 residues. CDR3 region: CASSPAVNTGELFF. CDR3 bases: TGTGCCAGCAGTCCGGCGGTGAACACCGGGGAGCTGTTTTTT.

This sequence joins TRBV13 and TRBJ2-2; tentative D call: TRBD2 (6 bases). CDR3 length equals 17 residues. Trimming stripped 5 bases from V and 4 bases from J, with 20 bases between. Germline V gives CDR1 PRHDT, CDR2 FYEKMQ (reference sequence). As DNA, the CDR3 is TGTGCCAGCAGCCCCCGCACGACGCGGGGAGGCACCGGGGAGCTGTTTTTT. It specifies CASSPRTTRGGTGELFF.

The chain employs TRBV6-5 and TRBJ1-2; 8 bases match TRBD1. CDR3 length equals 14 residues. CDR1 and CDR2 (germline): MNHEY, SVGAGI. The V and J ends lost 6 bases and 1 base, in that order; junction bases with no gene match: 4. The CDR3 DNA is TGTGCCAGCAGCAAGGGACAGGTTAACTATGGCTACACCTTC. Translating it yields CASSKGQVNYGYTF.

V usage is TRBV5-1 and J usage is TRBJ2-5; 8 nucleotides align to TRBD1. V dropped 7 bases and J dropped 5; count of bases not matched to a gene: 7. The CDR3 contains 13 residues. CDR1 SGHRS and CDR2 YFSETQ come from the germline V gene. The CDR3 loop reads CASQQGDGETQYF. The CDR3, as DNA: TGCGCCAGCCAACAGGGGGATGGGGAGACCCAGTACTTC. The full variable domain, with the rest looked up from reference TRBV5-1 and TRBJ2-5, is KAGVTQTPRYLIKTRGQQVTLSCSPISGHRSVSWYQQTPGQGLQFLFEYFSETQRNKGNFPGRFSGRQFSNSRSEMNVSTLELGDSALYLCASQQGDGETQYFGPGTRLLVL.

The chain couples TRBV10-3 to TRBJ2-1; 7 bases align to TRBD2. Germline-derived CDR1 and CDR2 are ENHRY and SYGVKD. The V gene end was trimmed by 0 bases and the J gene end by 8 bases; junction bases not matched to a gene: 10. This CDR3 has 16 amino acids. The CDR3 DNA sequence: TGTGCCATCAGTGAGTCAAGTCATGGGGGGGTCCATGAGCAGTTCTTC. Protein product: CAISESSHGGVHEQFF.